This T cell receptor beta chain was retrieved from a study of radiotherapy plus CTLA-4 blockade in lung cancer. V gave up 8 bases and J gave up 5 bases, with 9 bases separating them. Germline values: CDR1 SNHLY, CDR2 FYNNEI. This CDR3 region has 11 residues. Ipilimumab-mediated CTLA-4 blockade plus focal radiation was given to patients having chemo-refractory metastatic non-small-cell lung cancer. Broader study findings: Blood-borne expansion of tumor-derived TCR clones followed radiotherapy plus ipilimumab.

A word on this clone: Its antigen is not known.

The assay was immunoSEQ multiplex PCR, and TCRdb's table has in-frame clones only and misses some. The sample contains 95,000 to 150,000 clones, 90% of which appear only once. Material: peripheral blood, obtained from a patient treated with radiotherapy plus ipilimumab. The TCR sequence derives from a human donor with non-small cell lung cancer that progressed on radiotherapy plus ipilimumab. The chain carries TRBV2 and TRBJ1-1; weak D call: TRBD1 (5 bases). The CDR3 DNA reads as TGTGCCAGCGTAAGGGGTACTGAAGCTTTCTTT. Translated: CASVRGTEAFF.